The 7 T cell receptor beta chains below all came from one sample that was sequenced in a study of CD8 T cells in ankylosing spondylitis. Via MiXCR, TCRdb re-called the 5' RACE reads, giving one row per CDR3 protein. The table has roughly 200,000 distinct CDR3 sequences, 25% to 30% seen once; the top ten hold under 8%. Sequencing was done on a sample of blood, either unsorted or a sorted T cell fraction (not recorded which). These receptor sequences come from a male donor with ankylosing spondylitis or in good health (not recorded which).

This clonotype was seen repeatedly, ten times or more. The rearrangement uses TRBV7-3 and TRBJ2-1; D not certain. The CDR3 extends over 16 amino acids. The germline V gene has CDR1 SGHTA and CDR2 FQGTGA. V lost 2 bases and J 3 bases, leaving 14 bases between the germline ends. In DNA form, the CDR3 reads TGTGCCAGCAGCTTACGGGCTGGGCTTGGCTACAATGAGCAGTTCTTC. Amino acids: CASSLRAGLGYNEQFF.

This clonotype has ten or more counts. Written as DNA, the CDR3 is TGCAGTGCCCAAGACAGCAACACTGAAGCTTTCTTT. Translated: CSAQDSNTEAFF. J is TRBJ1-1 and V is TRBV20-1; a weak D match, TRBD1 (5 bases). CDR3 length: 12 residues. The germline V gene has CDR1 DFQATT and CDR2 SNEGSKA (reference sequence). V was pared by 6 bases and J by 2 bases, with 10 bases between.

V gene TRBV29-1 combines with J gene TRBJ2-3; 7 positions agree with TRBD2. V lost 6 bases and J lost 0; bases outside the gene matches: 15. The CDR3 covers 17 residues. Germline loops: CDR1 SQVTM, CDR2 ANQGSEA. The CDR3 loop reads CSVAPRLAPPSTDTQYF. CDR3 in DNA: TGCAGCGTGGCCCCTAGACTAGCACCACCTAGCACAGATACGCAGTATTTT.

The chain carries TRBV14 and TRBJ2-5; a weak D match, TRBD1 (5 bases). Per the germline V gene, CDR1 is SGHDN and CDR2 is FVKESK. V gave up 1 base and J gave up 7 bases, with 19 bases separating them. The CDR3 runs 16 residues. The CDR3 coding sequence is TGTGCCAGCAGCCAAGTTTTTGCGACGCTCCAGGGGACCCAGTACTTC. This gives the protein CASSQVFATLQGTQYF.

The V and J genes are TRBV20-1 and TRBJ2-1; TRBD2 agrees at 15 bases. This CDR3 has 16 residues. Trimming cost V 3 bases and J 8 bases; bases outside gene matches: 8. From germline, CDR1 is DFQATT and CDR2 SNEGSKA (reference sequence). CDR3 region: CSASGDGTSGRYEQFF. CDR3 sequence (DNA): TGCAGTGCTAGCGGAGATGGGACTAGCGGGAGGTATGAGCAGTTCTTC.

This clonotype appeared a few times. The rearrangement uses TRBV20-1 and TRBJ2-7; 7 positions agree with TRBD2. The CDR3 has 14 amino acids. The V and J ends lost 0 bases and 4 bases, in that order; junction bases with no gene match: 6. Germline V gives CDR1 DFQATT, CDR2 SNEGSKA (reference sequence). The CDR3 is CSAREAGTSYEQYF. CDR3 DNA: TGCAGTGCTAGAGAAGCGGGGACGTCGTACGAGCAGTACTTC.

This clonotype was seen at least ten times. The DNA of the CDR3 is TGTGCCAGCAGTTTGTCGCACAGCTCTGGAAACACCATATATTTT. It translates to CASSLSHSSGNTIYF. V gene TRBV12-3 or TRBV12-4 combines with J gene TRBJ1-3; D unresolved. V lost 3 bases and J lost 0, with 9 bases in between. The CDR3 is made up of 15 amino acids.